This section outlines one TCR beta chain sequence together with its context. Vbeta (60) and Jbeta (13) primers were used in the PCR. TCRdb's table, derived via immunoSEQ multiplex PCR, lists solely in-frame clones and lacks some. Among 110,000 to 150,000 clones listed, roughly a tenth were seen once. The data originate from a study of cytomegalovirus exposure and HLA in healthy donors. Germline V gene sequence: CDR1 MNHEY, CDR2 SMNVEV (reference sequence). The length of the CDR3 is 17 residues. Between the trimmed V and J ends, which lost 8 bases and 0 bases, there was a span of 22 bases. The specimen sequenced was PBMCs. The rearrangement links TRBV27 to TRBJ1-1, with D hard to call. The receptor was isolated from a male donor in good health and CMV-seronegative. The DNA of the CDR3 is TGTGCCAGCGTTAACAAACCCAGTCGAAGTATGAACACTGAAGCTTTCTTT. This codes for CASVNKPSRSMNTEAFF.